This T cell receptor (beta chain) was captured in a study of T cell responses to AZD1222 COVID-19 vaccine. Whole-study results and caveats: Females made up more of the donors, who were largely white British, and clonal diversity may have come out too low. Dominant at 160-218 and 743-854, vaccine-associated CD4 TCRs also spanned spike. Following two doses of AZD1222, Spike-specific TCR breadth and depth rose.

Clones were sequenced by immunoSEQ multiplex PCR, and TCRdb holds only the in-frame ones, with some missing. Of fewer than 70,000 clones in the sample, around 80% were seen once. Concerning this clone itself: Its antigen is still unknown.

Pooled in the analysis were second doses at about 4 or about 12 weeks. This TCR was sampled from an adult who received the AZD1222 COVID-19 vaccine. The specimen was peripheral blood, collected 28 days after the second AZD1222 dose.

This chain's CDR3 is CASSWAGEETQYF. As DNA, the CDR3 is TGTGCCAGCAGCTGGGCAGGGGAAGAGACCCAGTACTTC. This chain connects TRBV7-9 to TRBJ2-5, with D perhaps matching TRBD1 (6 bases). The germline gives CDR1 SEHNR, CDR2 FQNEAQ (reference sequence). The length of the CDR3 is 13 residues. V lost 4 bases to trimming and J lost 3 bases, with 9 bases between them.